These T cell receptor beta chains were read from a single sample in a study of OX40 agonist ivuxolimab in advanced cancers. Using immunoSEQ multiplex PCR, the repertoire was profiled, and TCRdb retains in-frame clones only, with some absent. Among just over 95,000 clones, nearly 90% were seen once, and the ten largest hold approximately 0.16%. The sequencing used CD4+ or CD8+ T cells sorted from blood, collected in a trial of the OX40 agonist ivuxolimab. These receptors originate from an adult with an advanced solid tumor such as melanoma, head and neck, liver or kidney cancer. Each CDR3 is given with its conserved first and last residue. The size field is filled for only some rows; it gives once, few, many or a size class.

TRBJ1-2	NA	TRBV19	CASSLGQISNYGYTF
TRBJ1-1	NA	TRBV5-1	CASSIGQGWNTEAFF
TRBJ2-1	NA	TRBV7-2	CASSLGLADRRYNEQFF
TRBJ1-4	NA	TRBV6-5	CASSQSVRQGRKLFF
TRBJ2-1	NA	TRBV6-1	CASSEGNHRQFF
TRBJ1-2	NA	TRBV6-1	CASATQDRAAGYTF
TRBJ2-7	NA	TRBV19	CASSIRDTYEQYF
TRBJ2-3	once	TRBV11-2	CASSFWVRGNTDTQYF
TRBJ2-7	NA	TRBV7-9	CASSLVAARFYEQYF
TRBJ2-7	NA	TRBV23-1	CASSLGASGEQYF
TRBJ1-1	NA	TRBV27	CASSSGTKNTEAFF
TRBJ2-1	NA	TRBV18	CASSRSRDSSSYNEQFF
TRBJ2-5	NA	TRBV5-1	CASSLATSGTQETQYF
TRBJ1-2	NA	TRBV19	CASSTEKQGSYGYTF
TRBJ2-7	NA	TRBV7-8	CASSFQPRAYEQYF
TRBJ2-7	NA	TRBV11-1	CASSTGGLAQYEQYF
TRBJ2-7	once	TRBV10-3	CAISEPRQVSYEQYF
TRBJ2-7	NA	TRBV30	CAWSLGQGGYEQYF
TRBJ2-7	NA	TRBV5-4	CASSLAPGPPAYF
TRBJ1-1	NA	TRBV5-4	CASSLERLNTEAFF
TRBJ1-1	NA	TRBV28	CATRSTEAFF
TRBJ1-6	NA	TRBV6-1	CASSLTGSYNSPLHF
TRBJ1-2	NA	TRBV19	CASKGQGVNYGYTF
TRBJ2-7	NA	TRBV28	CASSRNRKTYEQYF
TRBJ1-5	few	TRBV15	CATRGRNHNQPQHF
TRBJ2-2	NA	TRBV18	CASSPATGELFF
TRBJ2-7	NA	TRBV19	CASSYPGLAGNEQYF
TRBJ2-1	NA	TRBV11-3	CASSLSTVSYNEQFF
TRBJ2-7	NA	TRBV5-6	CASSWTGGREQYF
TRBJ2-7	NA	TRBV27	CASSQGVVGQGFHEQYF
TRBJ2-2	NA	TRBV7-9	CASSNAETGELFF
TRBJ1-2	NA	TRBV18	CASSPMQTYGYTF
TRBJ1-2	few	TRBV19	CASTHRGSYGYTF
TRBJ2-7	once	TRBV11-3	CASSLEGGEAYEQYF
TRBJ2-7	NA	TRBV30	CAWSVTGGGRDEQYF
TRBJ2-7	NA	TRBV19	CASRDRGRGEEQYF
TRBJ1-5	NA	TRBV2	CASKGLPIQPQHF
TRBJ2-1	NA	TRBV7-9	CASSSRDRAKNEQFF
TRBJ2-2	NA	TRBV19	CASSIVPGVNTGELFF
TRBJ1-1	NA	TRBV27	CASNYRGISTEAFF
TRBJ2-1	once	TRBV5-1	CASSPVTGGPGGEQFF
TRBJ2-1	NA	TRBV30	CAWSVFAYNEQFF
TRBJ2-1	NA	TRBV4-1	CASSQGLGWGAPNEQFF
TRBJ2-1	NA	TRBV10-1	CASSEYLSGQGNNEQFF
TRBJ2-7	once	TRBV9	CASSEGTGSSYEQYF
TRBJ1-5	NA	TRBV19	CASRAQGPNQPQHF
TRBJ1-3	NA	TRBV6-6	CASSYSVGDSGNTIYF
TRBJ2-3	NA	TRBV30	CAWTKTSDTQYF
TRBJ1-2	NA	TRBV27	CASRKQRLNYGYTF
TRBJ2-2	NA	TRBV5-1	CASSLRADNTGELFF